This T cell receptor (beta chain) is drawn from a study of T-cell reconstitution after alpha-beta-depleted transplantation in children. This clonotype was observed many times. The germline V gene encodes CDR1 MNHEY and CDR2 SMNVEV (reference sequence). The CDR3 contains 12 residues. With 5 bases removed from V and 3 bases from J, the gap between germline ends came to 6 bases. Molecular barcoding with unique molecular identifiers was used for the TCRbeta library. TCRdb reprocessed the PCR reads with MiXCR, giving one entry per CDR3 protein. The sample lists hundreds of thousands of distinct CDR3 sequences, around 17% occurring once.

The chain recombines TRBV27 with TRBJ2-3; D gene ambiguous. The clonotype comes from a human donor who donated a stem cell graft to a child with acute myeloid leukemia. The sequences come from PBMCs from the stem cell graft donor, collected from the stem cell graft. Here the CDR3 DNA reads TGTGCCAGCAGTCCCGCAACAGATACGCAGTATTTT. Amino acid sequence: CASSPATDTQYF.